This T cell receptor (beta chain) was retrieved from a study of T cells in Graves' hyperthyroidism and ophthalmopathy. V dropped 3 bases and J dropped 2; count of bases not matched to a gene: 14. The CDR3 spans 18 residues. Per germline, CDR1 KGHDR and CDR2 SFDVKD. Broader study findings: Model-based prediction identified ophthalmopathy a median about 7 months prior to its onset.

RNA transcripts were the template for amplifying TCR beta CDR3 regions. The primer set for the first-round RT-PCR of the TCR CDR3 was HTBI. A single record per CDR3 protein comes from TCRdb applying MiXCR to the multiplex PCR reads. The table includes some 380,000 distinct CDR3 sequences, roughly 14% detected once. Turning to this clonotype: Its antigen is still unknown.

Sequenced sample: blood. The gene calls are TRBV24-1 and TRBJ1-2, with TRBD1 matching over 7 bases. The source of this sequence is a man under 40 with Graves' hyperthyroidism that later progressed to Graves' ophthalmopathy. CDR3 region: CATSDTRDSSYSNYGYTF. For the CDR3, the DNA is TGTGCCACCAGTGATACCCGGGACAGCTCCTACTCAAACTATGGCTACACCTTC.